This record concerns one T cell receptor beta chain sequence. Its cognate antigen is unknown. Germline-derived CDR1 and CDR2 are LGHNA and YSLEER. V shed 1 base and J shed 2 bases, with 5 bases lying between them. The CDR3 contains 14 residues. The record originates from a study of T cell responses to AZD1222 COVID-19 vaccine. Study findings and constraints: Clonal diversity was possibly underestimated; the donors were predominantly white British and more often female. Recipients of two AZD1222 doses showed rising Spike-specific TCR breadth and depth. Across the whole spike, CD4 TCRs peaked at regions 160-218 and 743-854. Of spike-specific TCRs, nearly half reportedly target regions left unmutated in variants.

Clones were read by immunoSEQ multiplex PCR, and TCRdb kept only the in-frame ones, dropping some. The sample includes 83,000 or so clones, around 87% seen only once; the top ten take around 5.1%. The chain employs TRBV4-3 and TRBJ2-2, with D unresolved. This specimen was peripheral blood, taken on day 0 of MenACWY control vaccination. This receptor was obtained from an adult in good health. The chain's CDR3 is CASSQGANTGELFF. In nucleotides, the CDR3 is TGCGCCAGCAGCCAAGGGGCTAACACCGGGGAGCTGTTTTTT.